This is a list of T cell receptor beta chains from one sample in a study of T-cell memory formation after mild COVID-19. A single record per CDR3 protein comes from TCRdb applying MiXCR to the 5' RACE reads. Found here are about 430,000 distinct CDR3 sequences, approximately 19% of them singletons; the top ten hold 20% to 25%. What was sequenced was PBMCs or a T cell subset sorted from them (not recorded which). Source of these receptors: a man younger than 30 who had mild COVID-19 (a few samples of this study predate the infection). Cell type and time point are not known. Both conserved end residues are part of each CDR3. Fields, in order: clone size, V gene, J gene, D gene, CDR3 DNA, CDR3 protein. The D gene is left open where the match is weak. A row's size may be missing; if present it is once, few, many or a size class.

clone_size: NA
v_call: TRBV7-2
j_call: TRBJ1-5
d_call: NA
cdr3_nt: TGTGCCAGCAGCCTAACCCCGCCGACCGAGAATCAGCCCCAGCATTTT
cdr3_aa: CASSLTPPTENQPQHF

clone_size: many
v_call: TRBV9
j_call: TRBJ2-5
d_call: NA
cdr3_nt: TGTGCCAGCAGCGTAGAGCCACAAGGGCGGACCCAGTACTTC
cdr3_aa: CASSVEPQGRTQYF

clone_size: many
v_call: TRBV5-1
j_call: TRBJ2-1
d_call: NA
cdr3_nt: TGTGCCAGCAGTCCGGGGAGCTCCTACAATGAGCAGTTCTTC
cdr3_aa: CASSPGSSYNEQFF

clone_size: few
v_call: TRBV7-2
j_call: TRBJ2-6
d_call: NA
cdr3_nt: TGTGCCAGCAGCCGCAAACTCCATCCCTCTGGGGCCAACGTCCTGACTTTC
cdr3_aa: CASSRKLHPSGANVLTF

clone_size: NA
v_call: TRBV5-1
j_call: TRBJ2-5
d_call: TRBD1
cdr3_nt: TGCGCCAGCAGCATGACAGGGAAGGAGACCCAGTACTTC
cdr3_aa: CASSMTGKETQYF

clone_size: NA
v_call: TRBV9
j_call: TRBJ2-7
d_call: NA
cdr3_nt: TGTGCCAGCATCGCGAGCCCTCATGGGGCCTACGAGCAGTACTTC
cdr3_aa: CASIASPHGAYEQYF

clone_size: NA
v_call: TRBV5-1
j_call: TRBJ2-7
d_call: NA
cdr3_nt: TGCGCCAGCAGCTTGGAAGGGGAGGTCTCCTACGAGCAGTACTTC
cdr3_aa: CASSLEGEVSYEQYF

clone_size: NA
v_call: TRBV9
j_call: TRBJ2-3
d_call: TRBD1
cdr3_nt: TGTGCCAGCAGCGACACAGGGGGGTTAACAGATACGCAGTATTTT
cdr3_aa: CASSDTGGLTDTQYF

clone_size: NA
v_call: TRBV20-1
j_call: TRBJ1-1
d_call: NA
cdr3_nt: TGCAGTGCTTGGGGACGGGGCACTAAAGCTTTCTTT
cdr3_aa: CSAWGRGTKAFF

clone_size: NA
v_call: TRBV21-1
j_call: TRBJ2-7
d_call: NA
cdr3_nt: TGTGCCAGCAGTTTTTCGTACAGGGGAGACGAGCAGTACTTC
cdr3_aa: CASSFSYRGDEQYF

clone_size: NA
v_call: TRBV7-6
j_call: TRBJ1-1
d_call: TRBD1
cdr3_nt: TGTGCCAGCAGCTACAGGGGGCCGAGCACTGAAGCTTTCTTT
cdr3_aa: CASSYRGPSTEAFF

clone_size: few
v_call: TRBV5-1
j_call: TRBJ1-6
d_call: NA
cdr3_nt: TGCGCCAGCCGGGTTGGACAGCTGAATTCACCCCTCCACTTT
cdr3_aa: CASRVGQLNSPLHF

clone_size: NA
v_call: TRBV6-2/TRBV6-3
j_call: TRBJ2-1
d_call: TRBD1
cdr3_nt: TGTGCCAGCAGTGACAGGGATGAGCAGTTCTTC
cdr3_aa: CASSDRDEQFF

clone_size: few
v_call: TRBV5-1
j_call: TRBJ1-2
d_call: NA
cdr3_nt: TGCGCCAGCAGGCCCTACCGGGACGGAGCTAACTATGGCTACACCTTC
cdr3_aa: CASRPYRDGANYGYTF

clone_size: few
v_call: TRBV7-2
j_call: TRBJ2-5
d_call: NA
cdr3_nt: TGTGCCAGCAGCTTAGTTGGAGGGCAAACGATAGCAGCCCAGTACTTC
cdr3_aa: CASSLVGGQTIAAQYF

clone_size: NA
v_call: TRBV7-2
j_call: TRBJ1-4
d_call: NA
cdr3_nt: TGTGCCAGCAGCTTACGGACAGTGGATGAAAAACTGTTTTTT
cdr3_aa: CASSLRTVDEKLFF